The 24 T cell receptor beta chains listed next were all sequenced from one sample in a study of blood T cells in healthy people across ages. PCR was performed a second time for roughly 7 to 12 cycles using a sample-barcoded 5' primer and a J-beta primer mix. In TCRdb, the 5' RACE reads were re-called with MiXCR into one record per CDR3 protein. Of around 1.5 million distinct CDR3 sequences listed, approximately 42% are singletons. Sample: blood. The receptor source for this set is a woman between 18 and 29 years old in good health.

This chain joins TRBV12-3 or TRBV12-4 and TRBJ1-2; tentative D call: TRBD1 (5 bases). The CDR3 length is 15 residues. V lost 8 bases to trimming and J lost 5 bases, with 21 bases between them. This CDR3 is CASSRDYQGRYGYTF. DNA of the CDR3: TGTGCCAGCTCGAGAGATTACCAGGGAAGATATGGCTACACCTTC.

In its sample, this clonotype was seen a few times. A much larger clone differs from this one at a single base, so this may be a read error. The V and J genes are TRBV5-1 and TRBJ2-3; 7 bases line up with TRBD1. Germline V CDR1 and CDR2: SGHRS, YFSETQ. The CDR3 loop spans 14 amino acids. J gave up 2 bases and V 2 bases, and 2 bases lay outside the gene matches. The CDR3 nucleotides read TGCGCCAGCAGCTTTGACAGGGCCACAGATACGCAGTATTTT. It codes for CASSFDRATDTQYF.

The J gene is TRBJ2-7, the V gene TRBV29-1, with 8 nucleotides matching TRBD2. V gave up 4 bases and J gave up 0 bases; unmatched junction bases: 5. The germline gives CDR1 SQVTM, CDR2 ANQGSEA. The CDR3 has 14 residues. The CDR3 region is CSVGRLAGSYEQYF. The CDR3 DNA follows: TGCAGCGTTGGTCGGCTAGCGGGCTCCTACGAGCAGTACTTC.

This chain connects TRBV7-3 to TRBJ1-6; D perhaps matches TRBD1 (6 bases). In germline, CDR1 is SGHTA, CDR2 FQGTGA. The V and J ends lost 4 bases and 9 bases respectively, with 16 bases between them. The length of the CDR3 is 15 residues. The CDR3 sequence is CASSSADRLVSPLHF. The CDR3 DNA reads as TGTGCCAGCAGCTCGGCCGACAGGCTGGTTTCACCCCTCCACTTT. Based on the CDR3 plus reference TRBV7-3 and TRBJ1-6, the full variable domain is GAGVSQTPSNKVTEKGKYVELRCDPISGHTALYWYRQSLGQGPEFLIYFQGTGAADDSGLPNDRFFAVRPEGSVSTLKIQRTERGDSAVYLCASSSADRLVSPLHFGNGTRLTVT.

The chain recombines TRBV20-1 with TRBJ2-4, with TRBD1 as a possible D gene (6 bases). The germline V gene has CDR1 DFQATT and CDR2 SNEGSKA (reference sequence). The CDR3 sequence is 13 residues long. The V and J ends lost 5 bases and 1 base respectively, with 9 bases between them. The CDR3 DNA is TGCAGTGCTCCAGGGGCGGCCAAAAACATTCAGTACTTC. Protein product: CSAPGAAKNIQYF.

The chain has TRBV3-1 and TRBJ1-2; a possible D gene is TRBD1 (6 bases). CDR3 size: 18 residues. Germline V lookup: CDR1 LGHDT, CDR2 YNNKEL (reference sequence). Deletions cut 1 base from V and 6 bases from J, with 24 bases between. Here the CDR3 DNA reads TGTGCCAGCAGCCAAGTAGGGTTGCAGACCCCGCCAGGGGATGGCTACACCTTC. Translating it yields CASSQVGLQTPPGDGYTF.

This clonotype came up a few times. V and J are TRBV9 and TRBJ2-1; TRBD2 aligns across 8 bases. The trim removed 4 bases at V and 8 bases at J, leaving 11 bases unmatched. Germline V gives CDR1 SGDLS, CDR2 YYNGEE. This CDR3 has 15 amino acids. CDR3 in DNA: TGTGCCAGCAGCCCATCCGGGGGGGCGGTAGATGAGCAGTTCTTC. This translates into CASSPSGGAVDEQFF.

This clonotype was counted a few times. The chain couples TRBV12-3 or TRBV12-4 to TRBJ2-5; weak D call: TRBD1 (5 bases). The ends were cut back, 0 bases at V and 12 bases at J, with 20 bases in the middle. The CDR3 runs 15 residues. Here the CDR3 reads CASSLASFRDDPKYF. CDR3 coding DNA: TGTGCCAGCAGTTTAGCGTCTTTCAGGGATGATCCTAAGTACTTC.

This clonotype showed up just a few times. V gene TRBV12-3 or TRBV12-4 combines with J gene TRBJ1-1; 7 bases are a match to TRBD1. The CDR3 totals 18 residues. With 4 bases clipped from V and 2 bases from J, the junction kept 16 bases outside the gene matches. CDR3 DNA: TGTGCCAGCAGTTCCCTCCTTAACTTGACAGGGCCTAACACTGAAGCTTTCTTT. This encodes CASSSLLNLTGPNTEAFF.

This clonotype has only a few counts. The gene calls are TRBV7-2 and TRBJ2-3; 12 bases are a match to TRBD2. CDR3 length equals 16 residues. The V gene end was trimmed by 4 bases and the J gene end by 4 bases; junction bases not matched to a gene: 6. The V gene's germline CDR1 is SGHTA and CDR2 FQGNSA. As DNA, the CDR3 is TGTGCCAGCAGCTCCCTAGCGGGAGGGCCTGCAGATACGCAGTATTTT. Amino acids: CASSSLAGGPADTQYF. Full variable domain (missing parts from reference TRBV7-2 and TRBJ2-3): GAGVSQSPSNKVTEKGKDVELRCDPISGHTALYWYRQSLGQGLEFLIYFQGNSAPDKSGLPSDRFSAERTGGSVSTLTIQRTQQEDSAVYLCASSSLAGGPADTQYFGPGTRLTVL.

The rearrangement uses TRBV29-1 and TRBJ2-7; 7 bases map to TRBD1. This CDR3 is built from 14 residues. Germline V lookup: CDR1 SQVTM, CDR2 ANQGSEA. With V trimmed by 2 bases and J by 2 bases, 6 bases remained unmatched. CDR3 region: CSVELGQGAYEQYF. The CDR3 DNA reads as TGCAGCGTTGAATTGGGGCAGGGGGCCTACGAGCAGTACTTC.

The chain couples TRBV25-1 to TRBJ2-5; perhaps TRBD1 as D (7 bases). This CDR3 contains 16 residues. The germline CDR1 and CDR2 sequences are MGHDK and SYGVNS. V dropped 6 bases and J dropped 9 bases, with 26 bases sitting between them. DNA for the CDR3: TGTGCCAGCAGCCCGGCACACAGGGGAGGCTTGGAGGCCCAGTACTTC. Translating it yields CASSPAHRGGLEAQYF.

J is TRBJ2-1 and V is TRBV7-6; D gene ambiguous. V was pared by 2 bases and J by 6 bases, with 8 bases between. The CDR3 loop spans 13 amino acids. The germline V gene encodes CDR1 SGHVS and CDR2 FNYEAQ. The CDR3 sequence is CASSLRRSNEQFF. DNA for the CDR3: TGTGCCAGCAGCTTACGACGTTCCAATGAGCAGTTCTTC. The full variable domain, its missing parts supplied by reference TRBV7-6 and TRBJ2-1, is GAGVSQSPRYKVTKRGQDVALRCDPISGHVSLYWYRQALGQGPEFLTYFNYEAQQDKSGLPNDRFSAERPEGSISTLTIQRTEQRDSAMYRCASSLRRSNEQFFGPGTRLTVL.

This clonotype has just a few counts. The rearrangement joins TRBV20-1 to TRBJ2-4; perhaps D is TRBD1 or TRBD2 (5 bases each). The J call may be incorrect, as the DNA end agrees better with TRBJ2-7. From germline, CDR1 is DFQATT and CDR2 SNEGSKA (reference sequence). There are 14 residues in the CDR3. DNA of the CDR3: TGCAGTGCTAGAGATCCTTCAGGGACCAGCGAGCAGTACTTC. Protein sequence: CSARDPSGTSEQYF.

CDR3 sequence: CASSLAGDGRQETQYF. Here the CDR3 DNA reads TGCGCCAGCAGCTTGGCCGGGGACGGTCGGCAAGAGACCCAGTACTTC. The chain has TRBV5-1 and TRBJ2-5; either TRBD1 or TRBD2 may supply D (5 bases each). Per the germline V gene, CDR1 is SGHRS and CDR2 is YFSETQ. Trimming removed 0 bases from V and 2 bases from J, with 14 bases in between. There are 16 residues in the CDR3.

This clonotype came up a few times. This rearrangement joins TRBV5-1 to TRBJ1-1; tentatively, D is TRBD1 (5 bases). The germline gives CDR1 SGHRS, CDR2 YFSETQ. This CDR3 spans 14 amino acids. With 4 bases removed from V and 6 bases from J, the gap between germline ends came to 16 bases. The CDR3 DNA follows: TGCGCCAGCAGCGTGGCCCATCCGGGGGCTGAAGCTTTCTTT. Protein: CASSVAHPGAEAFF. The complete variable domain, with remaining parts taken from reference TRBV5-1 and TRBJ1-1, reads KAGVTQTPRYLIKTRGQQVTLSCSPISGHRSVSWYQQTPGQGLQFLFEYFSETQRNKGNFPGRFSGRQFSNSRSEMNVSTLELGDSALYLCASSVAHPGAEAFFGQGTRLTVV.

The chain uses TRBV7-2 and TRBJ2-3, with 7 positions matching TRBD1. The CDR3 contains 14 residues. The V segment lost 4 bases and the J segment 6 bases; nucleotides outside the gene matches: 7. CDR1 SGHTA and CDR2 FQGNSA come from the germline V gene. The CDR3 loop is CASSSVRGTDTQYF. The CDR3 bases are TGTGCCAGCAGCTCCGTCAGGGGGACGGATACGCAGTATTTT.

A few counts support this clonotype. This rearrangement joins TRBV6-5 to TRBJ1-5; 7 bases line up with TRBD1. This CDR3 is 13 amino acids long. Germline V CDR1 and CDR2: MNHEY, SVGAGI. Trimming took 7 bases from V and 6 from J; bases not matched to a gene: 6. For the CDR3, the DNA is TGTGCCAGCAAGGAGGGGGCGCTTCAGCCCCAGCATTTT. Protein sequence: CASKEGALQPQHF.

This clonotype was seen only a few times. This chain links TRBV14 with TRBJ2-7; D not resolved. Germline CDR1 SGHDN, CDR2 FVKESK. The length of the CDR3 is 16 residues. Deletions cut 1 base from V and 3 bases from J, with 16 bases between. CDR3 sequence reads: CASSQGWFLSDYEQYF. As DNA, the CDR3 is TGTGCCAGCAGCCAAGGTTGGTTTTTGAGCGACTACGAGCAGTACTTC.

The rearrangement uses TRBV5-1 and TRBJ2-2; 8 nucleotides align to TRBD2. This CDR3 contains 15 residues. Germline CDR1 reads SGHRS; CDR2 reads YFSETQ. Unmatched junction bases numbered 6, after V lost 0 bases and J lost 8 bases. The CDR3 spells CASSLAASGRGELFF. In DNA form, the CDR3 reads TGCGCCAGCAGCTTGGCGGCCAGCGGGAGAGGGGAGCTGTTTTTT.

The rearrangement joins TRBV3-1 to TRBJ2-1, with D perhaps TRBD2 (5 bases). Germline CDR1 is LGHDT and CDR2 is YNNKEL (reference sequence). The ends were cut back, 3 bases at V and 12 bases at J, with 9 bases in the middle. This CDR3 contains 11 residues. CDR3 in amino acids: CASSHGAAQFF. In nucleotides, the CDR3 is TGTGCCAGCAGCCATGGAGCGGCGCAGTTCTTC.

This chain connects TRBV6-2 or TRBV6-3 to TRBJ1-5, with D unresolved. Germline-derived CDR1 and CDR2 are MNHEY and SVGEGT. V gave up 6 bases and J gave up 6 bases, with 15 bases separating them. CDR3 size: 14 residues. CDR3: CASSPGGLGQPQHF. DNA of the CDR3: TGTGCCAGCAGCCCGGGAGGGCTTGGTCAGCCCCAGCATTTT.

This clonotype was counted many times. The rearrangement links TRBV3-1 to TRBJ2-1, with D maybe TRBD2 (7 bases). Trimming took off 1 base at V and 15 bases at J, with 16 bases between the two ends. Germline CDR1 reads LGHDT; CDR2 reads YNNKEL (reference sequence). CDR3 length: 13 amino acids. The CDR3 sequence is CASSQGGGAGRFF. As DNA, the CDR3 is TGTGCCAGCAGCCAAGGTGGGGGGGCAGGGAGGTTCTTC.

This sequence joins TRBV21-1 and TRBJ2-3; the table's D call of TRBD2 was not tested on the DNA. TRBV21-1 is deemed a pseudogene. This CDR3 is built from 19 residues. CDR3 nucleotides: TGTGCCAGCAGCAAAGTATCTCCTACACGGCGGGGGGGGAGAGATACGCAGTATTTT. It yields the protein CASSKVSPTRRGGRDTQYF.